The 29 T cell receptor beta chains presented below share a single source sample, sequenced in a study of shared clonotypes between healthy human individuals (dated by TCRdb to about 2020). To prepare the library, the immunoSEQ multiplex PCR assay was applied. TCRdb carries this immuneACCESS record with in-frame sequences only. Its versions omit some clonotypes, under half of them owing to an unresolved V gene in the studies checked, with the rest unexplained. The sample has approximately 1,000,000 clones on record, around 78% of them singletons. Of the sample, 0.5% to 0.6% falls within the top ten clones. Sequencing used memory CD4+ T cells from PBMCs. According to the study, the label for this sample's cell subset or site signals: CD45RA-negative fraction. The receptor set was obtained from a man between 18 and 29 years old in good health. Some clones in this sample may be carry-over from other donors' samples.

The rearrangement links TRBV19 to TRBJ1-1, with 7 bases that match TRBD1. The CDR3 length is 14 residues. The J segment lost 1 base and the V segment lost 7 bases, leaving 6 bases of the junction unmatched. CDR1 and CDR2 from the germline V gene are LNHDA and SQIVND (reference sequence). In nucleotides, the CDR3 is TGTGCCAGTACCCCCGGGACAGCGAACACTGAAGCTTTCTTT. Translated, it gives CASTPGTANTEAFF. Variable domain in full (rest from reference TRBV19 and TRBJ1-1): DGGITQSPKYLFRKEGQNVTLSCEQNLNHDAMYWYRQDPGQGLRLIYYSQIVNDFQKGDIAEGYSVSREKKESFPLTVTSAQKNPTAFYLCASTPGTANTEAFFGQGTRLTVV.

This clone is a singleton in its sample. This chain uses TRBV6-5 with TRBJ2-1, with a weak D call TRBD2 (5 bases). Trimming left V 0 bases short and J 2 bases short, with 8 bases between. CDR1 and CDR2 from the germline V gene are MNHEY and SVGAGI. This CDR3 is built from 15 residues. CDR3 nucleotide sequence: TGTGCCAGCAGTTACTCCCCCGGGGCCTACAATGAGCAGTTCTTC. Translated: CASSYSPGAYNEQFF.

This chain uses TRBV2 with TRBJ2-5; the D call may be TRBD1 or TRBD2 (7 bases each). The J call is in doubt because the DNA end fits TRBJ2-7 better. The CDR3 spans 15 residues. Looked up from germline, CDR1 is SNHLY and CDR2 is FYNNEI. The CDR3 sequence is CATRARGLGGAEQYF. The CDR3 DNA is TGTGCCACTCGAGCCCGAGGACTAGGGGGCGCCGAGCAGTACTTC.

The genes are TRBV11-2 and TRBJ2-1; TRBD2 aligns across 9 bases. Trimming at V came to 1 base and at J to 8 bases, leaving 6 bases not matched to a gene. Germline-derived CDR1 and CDR2 are SGHAT and FQNNGV. CDR3 length: 15 residues. The CDR3: CASSLVAGGYDEQFF. The CDR3 nucleotides read TGTGCCAGCAGCTTAGTTGCGGGAGGGTACGATGAGCAGTTCTTC.

This chain links TRBV7-8 with TRBJ2-7, with unresolved D. V was pared by 7 bases and J by 2 bases, with 12 bases between. From germline, CDR1 is SGHVS and CDR2 FQNEAQ. CDR3 length: 13 residues. CDR3 region: CASTGRGAYEQYF. In DNA, the CDR3 is TGTGCCAGCACCGGACGTGGGGCCTACGAGCAGTACTTC.

This chain uses TRBV28 with TRBJ2-7; 7 positions agree with TRBD2. Germline V gene sequence: CDR1 MDHEN, CDR2 SYDVKM. V was pared by 7 bases and J by 1 base, with 19 bases of the junction left unmatched. This CDR3 contains 18 residues. The CDR3 spells CASKEMEGGRQWSYEQYF. CDR3 bases: TGTGCCAGCAAAGAAATGGAGGGAGGGCGTCAATGGTCCTACGAGCAGTACTTC.

The rearrangement joins TRBV6-5 to TRBJ1-1; D possibly corresponds to TRBD1 (6 bases). This CDR3 contains 13 residues. CDR1 is MNHEY and CDR2 is SVGAGI in the germline V gene. Trimming pared 2 bases from V and 4 bases from J, leaving 8 bases between. CDR3 in DNA: TGTGCCAGCAGTTACGGGGGGCGCACTGAAGCTTTCTTT. Amino acids: CASSYGGRTEAFF.

The chain is built from TRBV10-1 and TRBJ1-5, with D possibly being TRBD1 (6 bases). Trimming cost V 10 bases and J 4 bases, with 29 bases left between them. CDR1 is WNHNN, CDR2 SYGVQD, per germline (reference sequence). This CDR3 has 18 amino acids. The CDR3 nucleotides are TGCGCCAACGGGGTTCAGGAGCAGGGGCGTATCCTAAATCAGCCCCAGCATTTT. Translation gives CANGVQEQGRILNQPQHF.

Only one count was recorded for this clone. The genes are TRBV7-9 and TRBJ2-7; a possible D gene is TRBD1 (6 bases). The germline V gene encodes CDR1 SEHNR and CDR2 FQNEAQ (reference sequence). The CDR3 runs to 17 residues. V dropped 5 bases and J dropped 2 bases, with 22 bases sitting between them. CDR3 amino acids: CASSLRGDYALAYEQYF. The CDR3 DNA reads as TGTGCCAGCAGCCTCAGGGGAGACTATGCTTTGGCCTACGAGCAGTACTTC.

The chain employs TRBV5-4 and TRBJ2-5; D is unresolved. Trimming took off 4 bases at V and 5 bases at J, with 12 bases between the two ends. Germline V CDR1 and CDR2: SGHNT, YYREEE (reference sequence). This CDR3 has 13 residues. CDR3 sequence (DNA): TGTGCCAGCAGCGAACGGAGAGCCGAGACCCAGTACTTC. Protein product: CASSERRAETQYF.

The rearrangement links TRBV7-3 to TRBJ2-5; TRBD1 aligns across 7 bases. CDR1 is SGHTA, CDR2 FQGTGA, per germline. The CDR3 covers 13 residues. V shed 5 bases and J 1 base; nucleotides not matched to a gene: 1. The CDR3 nucleotides read TGTGCCAGCAGCAGGGACAGCCAAGAGACCCAGTACTTC. Protein sequence: CASSRDSQETQYF.

This clone appeared a single time. The chain links TRBV5-1 to TRBJ1-2; D unresolved. Per the germline V gene, CDR1 is SGHRS and CDR2 is YFSETQ. V lost 0 bases to trimming and J lost 2 bases, with 11 bases between them. This CDR3 is built from 15 residues. CDR3: CASSLGQDYNYGYTF. As DNA, the CDR3 is TGCGCCAGCAGCTTGGGGCAGGACTACAACTATGGCTACACCTTC.

This clone was picked up a small number of times. The V gene is TRBV7-3, the J gene TRBJ1-4; D gene ambiguous. Per the germline V gene, CDR1 is SGHTA and CDR2 is FQGTGA. This CDR3 has 14 residues. Trimming removed 2 bases from V and 8 bases from J, with 12 bases in between. CDR3: CASSLGGGSEKLFF. CDR3 nucleotides: TGTGCCAGCAGCTTAGGAGGTGGGAGCGAAAAACTGTTTTTT. Full variable domain (outside the CDR3, taken from reference TRBV7-3 and TRBJ1-4): GAGVSQTPSNKVTEKGKYVELRCDPISGHTALYWYRQSLGQGPEFLIYFQGTGAADDSGLPNDRFFAVRPEGSVSTLKIQRTERGDSAVYLCASSLGGGSEKLFFGSGTQLSVL.

The chain carries TRBV28 and TRBJ2-6; D remains ambiguous. V dropped 8 bases and J dropped 0 bases, with 5 bases sitting between them. The CDR3 loop spans 13 amino acids. Germline lookup yields CDR1 MDHEN and CDR2 SYDVKM. CDR3 DNA sequence: TGTGCCAGCGAAAGCTCTGGGGCCAACGTCCTGACTTTC. Its protein product is CASESSGANVLTF.

This clone occurred once. V gene TRBV28 combines with J gene TRBJ1-2; no firm D call. Germline lookup yields CDR1 MDHEN and CDR2 SYDVKM. Trimming took off 4 bases at V and 3 bases at J, with 6 bases between the two ends. CDR3 length: 12 amino acids. CDR3 sequence reads: CASSSAHYGYTF. The CDR3 nucleotides are TGTGCCAGCAGTTCGGCACACTATGGCTACACCTTC.

The sample holds one count of this clone. This chain connects TRBV5-1 to TRBJ2-6, with 8 bases that match TRBD1. The CDR3 has 15 residues. From germline, CDR1 is SGHRS and CDR2 YFSETQ. J was trimmed by 0 bases and V by 6 bases; bases with no gene match: 2. The CDR3 DNA follows: TGCGCCAGCAACGGACAGGGCTCTGGGGCCAACGTCCTGACTTTC. Amino acid sequence: CASNGQGSGANVLTF.

The rearrangement joins TRBV5-1 to TRBJ2-5, with D unresolved. Trimming took off 2 bases at V and 0 bases at J, with 11 bases between the two ends. There are 15 residues in the CDR3. Germline V lookup: CDR1 SGHRS, CDR2 YFSETQ. CDR3 protein: CASSFSGTDQETQYF. In nucleotides, the CDR3 is TGCGCCAGCAGCTTTTCTGGCACCGACCAAGAGACCCAGTACTTC.

This chain connects TRBV7-2 to TRBJ2-7; TRBD2 aligns across 10 bases. Unmatched junction bases numbered 6, after V lost 5 bases and J lost 5 bases. Looked up from germline, CDR1 is SGHTA and CDR2 is FQGNSA. The CDR3 contains 14 residues. CDR3 residues: CASSRSGRANEQYF. The CDR3 DNA is TGTGCCAGCAGCCGAAGCGGGAGGGCTAACGAGCAGTACTTC.

The rearrangement joins TRBV27 to TRBJ1-1, with D tentatively TRBD1 (6 bases). Germline values: CDR1 MNHEY, CDR2 SMNVEV (reference sequence). Deletions cut 6 bases from V and 5 bases from J, with 22 bases between. The CDR3 is made up of 16 amino acids. CDR3 coding DNA: TGTGCCAGCAGCACCACCGATTGGAGGGGGGGAACTGAAGCTTTCTTT. Translation: CASSTTDWRGGTEAFF.

This clone was seen more than once but under ten times. The V gene is TRBV27, the J gene TRBJ2-7, with D perhaps given as TRBD1 or TRBD2 (5 bases each). Trimming left V 6 bases short and J 2 bases short, with 23 bases between. The germline V gene has CDR1 MNHEY and CDR2 SMNVEV (reference sequence). CDR3 length equals 17 residues. CDR3 sequence (DNA): TGTGCCAGCAGCCTTAAAACAGGTCGGGATCGCCCCTACGAGCAGTACTTC. This codes for CASSLKTGRDRPYEQYF.

There are a few counts of this clone. The genes are TRBV28 and TRBJ1-5; D ambiguous. CDR3 length: 15 residues. V lost 2 bases and J 7 bases, leaving 15 bases between the germline ends. Germline values: CDR1 MDHEN, CDR2 SYDVKM. For the CDR3, the DNA is TGTGCCAGCAGTTTAGTTCTGAGGGTCGGCCAGCCCCAGCATTTT. It translates to CASSLVLRVGQPQHF.

The chain joins TRBV2 to TRBJ1-3; tentatively, D is TRBD1 (5 bases). Trimming took off 7 bases at V and 3 bases at J, with 13 bases between the two ends. Germline CDR1 SNHLY, CDR2 FYNNEI. The CDR3 spans 14 residues. The CDR3 nucleotides read TGTGCCAGCACATTGGAGGGACTTGGAAACACCATATATTTT. Translated, it gives CASTLEGLGNTIYF. Full variable domain (missing parts from reference TRBV2 and TRBJ1-3): EPEVTQTPSHQVTQMGQEVILRCVPISNHLYFYWYRQILGQKVEFLVSFYNNEISEKSEIFDDQFSVERPDGSNFTLKIRSTKLEDSAMYFCASTLEGLGNTIYFGEGSWLTVV.

This clone has a count of ten or more. Other DNA sequences in the same sample also yield this CDR3. The chain is built from TRBV29-1 and TRBJ2-1; 10 bases align to TRBD2. Germline values: CDR1 SQVTM, CDR2 ANQGSEA. The trim removed 5 bases at V and 0 bases at J, leaving 1 base unmatched. This CDR3 contains 14 residues. The CDR3 is CSVLAGVSYNEQFF. CDR3 DNA sequence: TGCAGCGTTCTAGCGGGGGTCTCCTACAATGAGCAGTTCTTC.

On this clone itself: A read error is possible here, since a much larger clone lies one base away. The chain links TRBV27 to TRBJ2-7, with 10 bases identical to TRBD1. CDR1 is MNHEY and CDR2 is SMNVEV in the germline V gene (reference sequence). The CDR3 sequence is 15 residues long. The CDR3 bases are TGTGCCAACAGTTTAAGGGACAGGGGAACCTACGAGCAGTACTTC. It codes for CANSLRDRGTYEQYF.

The V and J genes are TRBV6-5 and TRBJ2-4, with D perhaps TRBD1 (5 bases). Germline loops: CDR1 MNHEY, CDR2 SVGAGI. The CDR3 runs to 11 residues. Trimming removed 5 bases from V and 10 bases from J, with 9 bases in between. In DNA form, the CDR3 reads TGTGCCAGCAGTCAGGGCCAAATTCAGTACTTC. Translated, it gives CASSQGQIQYF.

The chain employs TRBV27 and TRBJ2-1, with a tentative D call TRBD2 (6 bases). The germline V gene encodes CDR1 MNHEY and CDR2 SMNVEV (reference sequence). The CDR3 is made up of 16 amino acids. Trimming cost V 7 bases and J 3 bases, with 19 bases left between them. CDR3 sequence: CASKGFRAGDYNEQFF. CDR3 bases: TGTGCCAGCAAGGGGTTTAGAGCGGGCGACTACAATGAGCAGTTCTTC.

The V call is TRBV27, the J call TRBJ2-7; TRBD2 matches at 8 bases. Germline loops: CDR1 MNHEY, CDR2 SMNVEV (reference sequence). The CDR3 length is 18 residues. The CDR3 sequence is CVPAIPPLREVHPYEQYF. The CDR3 coding sequence is TGTGTCCCAGCCATACCCCCTCTGCGGGAGGTCCACCCCTACGAGCAGTACTTC.

As DNA, the CDR3 is TGTGCCAGCGGGTCTCTGGGACAGGCGCAACGGCAGTACTTC. Translating gives CASGSLGQAQRQYF. The V gene is TRBV28, the J gene TRBJ2-7; TRBD1 agrees at 8 bases. Trimming cost V 8 bases and J 9 bases; bases outside gene matches: 15. The CDR3 runs to 14 residues. Germline V gene sequence: CDR1 MDHEN, CDR2 SYDVKM.

This CDR3 reads CAWSGRTESSYEQYF. The CDR3 nucleotides read TGTGCCTGGAGTGGACGAACAGAGAGCTCCTACGAGCAGTACTTC. The chain combines TRBV30 with TRBJ2-5; no definite D call. The DNA end is more similar to TRBJ2-7, so the J call may be wrong. The germline gives CDR1 GTSNPN, CDR2 SVGIG (reference sequence). The CDR3 is 15 residues long.